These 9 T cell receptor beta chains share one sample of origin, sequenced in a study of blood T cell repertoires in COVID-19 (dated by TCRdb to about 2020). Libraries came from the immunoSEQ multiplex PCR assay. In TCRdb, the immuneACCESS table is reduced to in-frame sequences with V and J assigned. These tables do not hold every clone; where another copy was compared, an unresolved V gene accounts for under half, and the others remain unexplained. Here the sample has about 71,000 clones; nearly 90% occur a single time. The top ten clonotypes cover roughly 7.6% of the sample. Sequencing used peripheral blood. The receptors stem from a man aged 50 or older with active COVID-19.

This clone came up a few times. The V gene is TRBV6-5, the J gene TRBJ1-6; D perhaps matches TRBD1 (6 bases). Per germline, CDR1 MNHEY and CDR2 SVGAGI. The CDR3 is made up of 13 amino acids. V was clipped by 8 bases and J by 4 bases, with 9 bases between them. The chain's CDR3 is CASSRGYNSPLHF. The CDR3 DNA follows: TGTGCCAGCTCGAGGGGGTATAATTCACCCCTCCACTTT.

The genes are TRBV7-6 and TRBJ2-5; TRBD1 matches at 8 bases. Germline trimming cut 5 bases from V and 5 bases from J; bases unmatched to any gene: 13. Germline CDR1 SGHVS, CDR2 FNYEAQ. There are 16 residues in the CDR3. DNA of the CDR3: TGTGCCAGCAGCCCAAGGCAGGGGGCCCTTTTCGAGACCCAGTACTTC. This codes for CASSPRQGALFETQYF.

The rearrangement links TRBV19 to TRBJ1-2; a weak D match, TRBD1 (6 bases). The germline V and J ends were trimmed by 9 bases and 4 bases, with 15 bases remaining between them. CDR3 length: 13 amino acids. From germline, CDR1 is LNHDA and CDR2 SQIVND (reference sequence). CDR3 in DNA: TGTGCCAGCTCAGGGGTCTTCGTCTATGGCTACACCTTC. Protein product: CASSGVFVYGYTF.

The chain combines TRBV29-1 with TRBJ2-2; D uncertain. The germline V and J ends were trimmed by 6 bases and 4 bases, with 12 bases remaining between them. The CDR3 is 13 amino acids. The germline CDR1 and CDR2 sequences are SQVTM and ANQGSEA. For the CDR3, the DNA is TGCAGCGTATTTCTGATGGCCACCGGGGAGCTGTTTTTT. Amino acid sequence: CSVFLMATGELFF.

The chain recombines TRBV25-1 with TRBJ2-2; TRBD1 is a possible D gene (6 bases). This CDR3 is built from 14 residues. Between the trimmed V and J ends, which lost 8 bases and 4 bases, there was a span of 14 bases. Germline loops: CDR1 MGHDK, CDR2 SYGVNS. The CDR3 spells CASAPTGSTGELFF. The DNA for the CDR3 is TGTGCCAGCGCTCCGACAGGAAGCACCGGGGAGCTGTTTTTT. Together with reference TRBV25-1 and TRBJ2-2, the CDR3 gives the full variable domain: EADIYQTPRYLVIGTGKKITLECSQTMGHDKMYWYQQDPGMELHLIHYSYGVNSTEKGDLSSESTVSRIRTEHFPLTLESARPSHTSQYLCASAPTGSTGELFFGEGSRLTVL.

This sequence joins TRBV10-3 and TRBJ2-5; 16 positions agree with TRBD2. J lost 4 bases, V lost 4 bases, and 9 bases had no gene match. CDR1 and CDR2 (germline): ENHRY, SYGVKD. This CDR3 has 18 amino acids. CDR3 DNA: TGTGCCATCAGTGGAGGGCCGGGACTAGCGGGGGGGCTAGAGACCCAGTACTTC. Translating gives CAISGGPGLAGGLETQYF.

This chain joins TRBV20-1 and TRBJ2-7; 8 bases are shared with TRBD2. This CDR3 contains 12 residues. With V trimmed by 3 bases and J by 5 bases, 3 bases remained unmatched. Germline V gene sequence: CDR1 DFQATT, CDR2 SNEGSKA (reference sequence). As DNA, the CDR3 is TGCAGTGCTAGTCGGGAGGGGCACGAGCAGTACTTC. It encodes CSASREGHEQYF.

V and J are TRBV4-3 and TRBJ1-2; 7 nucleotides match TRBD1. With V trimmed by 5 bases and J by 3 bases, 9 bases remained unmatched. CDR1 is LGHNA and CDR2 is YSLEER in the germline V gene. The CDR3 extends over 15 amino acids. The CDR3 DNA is TGCGCCAGCAGCGAAGGACAGGCGGTGTACTATGGCTACACCTTC. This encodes CASSEGQAVYYGYTF.

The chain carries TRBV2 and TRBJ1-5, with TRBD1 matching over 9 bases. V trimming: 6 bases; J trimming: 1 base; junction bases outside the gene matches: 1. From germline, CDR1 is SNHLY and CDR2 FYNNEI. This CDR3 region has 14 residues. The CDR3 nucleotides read TGTGCCAGCAGCGGGACAGGGAGCAATCAGCCCCAGCATTTT. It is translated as CASSGTGSNQPQHF.